This T cell receptor beta chain was recovered during a study of CD8 T cells in ankylosing spondylitis. TCRdb reprocessed the 5' RACE reads via MiXCR and lists one record per CDR3 protein. The data hold about 260,000 distinct CDR3 sequences, with around 19% observed a single time. After removal of 4 bases from V and 4 bases from J, the junction contained 8 bases not matched to a gene. Germline CDR1 SGHRS, CDR2 YFSETQ. This CDR3 is 15 amino acids long. Material for sequencing was blood, either unsorted or a sorted T cell fraction (not recorded which). V gene TRBV5-1 combines with J gene TRBJ2-3, with 8 bases fitting TRBD1. The receptor comes from a male donor with ankylosing spondylitis or in good health (not recorded which). DNA of the CDR3: TGCGCCAGCAGCCCCCGACAGGGGAGCGCAGATACGCAGTATTTT. Its protein is CASSPRQGSADTQYF.